This T cell receptor beta chain emerged from a study of vaccination and CD4 T cells after COVID-19. Overall study context: Sampling after COVID took place at a median of around 110 days (range 35 to 161) following diagnosis.

The Oncomine TCR Beta short-read assay sequenced DNA from cultured CD4+ T cells. The source of extracted genomic DNA was cultured CD4+ T cells. MiXCR, applied by TCRdb to the PCR reads, yields one record per CDR3 protein. The sample comprises approximately 11,000 distinct CDR3 sequences, around 28% of which are singletons, and roughly 19% rests with the top ten. The junction had 6 bases not matched to a gene; V was cut back by 6 bases and J by 4 bases. Germline CDR1 SQVTM, CDR2 ANQGSEA. The CDR3 sequence is 13 residues long. As for this clonotype: Its antigen is currently unknown.

Specified treatment: approximately 11-day PBMC culture with coronavirus spike peptide pools or control peptides (ViraFEST assay). According to the study, CD4+ T cells from the unexposed donor were gathered ahead of the COVID-19 pandemic (2011-2018). Isolation of CD4+ T cells by negative selection took place after nine to ten days of culture. This TCR came from a human donor in good health. Sequenced sample: CD4+ T cells from blood, cultured in vitro. V is TRBV29-1 and J is TRBJ1-1; 9 bases are shared with TRBD1. As DNA, the CDR3 is TGCAGCGTCACACAGGGGGCGAGCACTGAAGCTTTCTTT. Translation gives CSVTQGASTEAFF. The full variable domain, in which reference TRBV29-1 and TRBJ1-1 provide the parts outside the CDR3, is SAVISQKPSRDICQRGTSLTIQCQVDSQVTMMFWYRQQPGQSLTLIATANQGSEATYESGFVIDKFPISRPNLTFSTLTVSNMSPEDSSIYLCSVTQGASTEAFFGQGTRLTVV.